What follows are 17 T cell receptor beta chains derived from one specimen sequenced in a study of T cell repertoires in cytomegalovirus infection. TCRdb re-analysed the reads in MiXCR, keeping a single row per CDR3 protein. The repertoire has hundreds of thousands of distinct CDR3 sequences, around 9.5% of them found once; the top ten carry about 3.9%. The source material was PBMCs. These receptors were taken from a human donor in good health (CMV status not recorded). Some clones in this sample may be carry-over from other donors' samples.

This clonotype was counted between two and nine times. The rearrangement uses TRBV28 and TRBJ2-7; TRBD1 or TRBD2 may be the D gene (5 bases each). V was pared by 7 bases and J by 7 bases, with 26 bases between. This CDR3 spans 16 amino acids. Germline V CDR1 and CDR2: MDHEN, SYDVKM. For the CDR3, the DNA is TGTGCCAGCATCCCCGTCGTGGGGGACCCCGTAGATGAGCAGTACTTC. It yields the protein CASIPVVGDPVDEQYF.

The chain is built from TRBV12-3 or TRBV12-4 and TRBJ2-1, with a weak D call TRBD2 (5 bases). Between the trimmed V and J ends, which lost 6 bases and 7 bases, there was a span of 7 bases. The CDR3 spans 11 residues. In DNA, the CDR3 is TGTGCCAGCAGACTAGAAAATGAGCAGTTCTTC. Protein product: CASRLENEQFF.

Details on this clonotype: This could be a read error, since a much larger clone is one nucleotide away. V is TRBV12-3 or TRBV12-4 and J is TRBJ2-4, with 10 nucleotides matching TRBD2. The CDR3 is 17 residues long. CDR3 residues: CTSAPLAGNLAKNIQYF. CDR3 DNA: TGTACCAGCGCCCCACTAGCGGGAAACCTAGCCAAAAACATTCAGTACTTC.

The genes are TRBV2 and TRBJ1-5, with 7 bases matching TRBD1. CDR1 is SNHLY and CDR2 is FYNNEI in the germline V gene. V was pared by 3 bases and J by 2 bases, with 10 bases of the junction left unmatched. The CDR3 has 17 residues. Here the CDR3 DNA reads TGTGCCAGCAGTGACAGACAGGGACTGATGGGCAATCAGCCCCAGCATTTT. Encoded protein: CASSDRQGLMGNQPQHF.

This clonotype was counted only a few times. The rearrangement uses TRBV28 and TRBJ2-7, with D uncertain. Germline V gene lookup returns CDR1 MDHEN and CDR2 SYDVKM. Trimming cost V 1 base and J 5 bases, with 6 bases left between them. This CDR3 has 12 residues. The CDR3: CASSLFPNEQYF. Written as DNA, the CDR3 is TGTGCCAGCAGTTTATTTCCCAACGAGCAGTACTTC.

This clonotype has a count of ten or more. The chain joins TRBV7-2 to TRBJ1-2, with D hard to call. Germline CDR1 reads SGHTA; CDR2 reads FQGNSA. This CDR3 is built from 15 residues. V shed 1 base and J shed 4 bases, with 13 bases lying between them. CDR3 nucleotide sequence: TGTGCCAGCAGCTTAGGTCTACGAGTTGGCTATGGCTACACCTTC. It encodes CASSLGLRVGYGYTF.

Concerning this clonotype itself: Given a much more abundant clone one base away, this may be a read error. This CDR3 fails to terminate in the conserved phenylalanine or tryptophan, so it likely reflects a read error. J is TRBJ2-5 and V is TRBV7-2; D not resolved. Trimming stripped 3 bases from V and 4 bases from J, with 6 bases between. This CDR3 region has 12 residues. CDR1 is SGHTA and CDR2 is FQGNSA in the germline V gene. CDR3 in DNA: TGTGCCAGCAGCTTGGGCCTAGAGACCCAGTACTTA. Translated, it gives CASSLGLETQYL.

Details on this clonotype: A read error is possible here, since a much larger clone lies one base away. The genes are TRBV7-2 and TRBJ2-1, with 7 bases lining up with TRBD2. This CDR3 spans 16 amino acids. CDR1 is SGHTA and CDR2 is FQGNSA in the germline V gene. The CDR3 loop reads CASSFLRLAAYNAQFF. The DNA for the CDR3 is TGTGCCAGCAGCTTTCTTAGGCTAGCGGCCTACAATGCGCAGTTCTTC.

This clonotype was counted many times. V is TRBV7-2 and J is TRBJ1-4; D is possibly TRBD1 (5 bases). The germline CDR1 and CDR2 sequences are SGHTA and FQGNSA. V was trimmed by 4 bases and J by 5 bases, leaving 8 bases between them. This CDR3 has 13 amino acids. In DNA, the CDR3 is TGTGCCAGCAGCTGGAGACAGAATGAAAAACTGTTTTTT. This sequence encodes CASSWRQNEKLFF.

This clonotype was seen repeatedly, ten times or more. The chain is built from TRBV7-2 and TRBJ1-4, with 7 bases matching TRBD1. V lost 5 bases and J lost 7; bases outside the gene matches: 13. Germline loops: CDR1 SGHTA, CDR2 FQGNSA. There are 16 residues in the CDR3. This CDR3 is CASSGGKGARTEKLFF. The CDR3 bases are TGTGCCAGCAGCGGGGGAAAGGGGGCGCGTACTGAAAAACTGTTTTTT.

A few counts support this clonotype. The chain joins TRBV12-3 or TRBV12-4 to TRBJ1-2; D not certain. V gave up 4 bases and J gave up 7 bases, with 7 bases separating them. This CDR3 has 11 amino acids. This CDR3 is CASSSLGGYTF. The CDR3 bases are TGTGCCAGCAGTTCCCTCGGTGGCTACACCTTC.

The V gene is TRBV7-9, the J gene TRBJ2-7; possibly TRBD1 for D (5 bases). V was pared by 2 bases and J by 7 bases, with 15 bases between. Germline V gives CDR1 SEHNR, CDR2 FQNEAQ (reference sequence). The CDR3 runs to 14 residues. CDR3: CASSLIQGPSEQYF. The CDR3 bases are TGTGCCAGCAGCTTAATCCAGGGTCCCTCTGAGCAGTACTTC.

This rearrangement joins TRBV4-1 to TRBJ2-7; the D gene is possibly TRBD2 (6 bases). The CDR3 spans 13 residues. CDR1 MGHRA and CDR2 YSYEKL come from the germline V gene. Deletions cut 0 bases from V and 6 bases from J, with 9 bases between. CDR3 protein: CASSQDRGIEQYF. The CDR3 bases are TGCGCCAGCAGCCAAGACCGGGGGATCGAGCAGTACTTC.

This chain uses TRBV9 with TRBJ2-3; possible D gene TRBD2, 5 bases. CDR1 SGDLS and CDR2 YYNGEE come from the germline V gene. The CDR3 loop spans 13 amino acids. The germline V and J ends were trimmed by 2 bases and 4 bases, with 8 bases remaining between them. The CDR3 region is CASSVEAADTQYF. The CDR3 DNA follows: TGTGCCAGCAGCGTCGAAGCGGCAGATACGCAGTATTTT.

This clonotype was seen a handful of times. The CDR3: CASSGGVGFTEAFF. The CDR3, as DNA: TGTGCCAGCAGCGGAGGGGTGGGATTCACTGAAGCTTTCTTT. The chain carries TRBV14 and TRBJ1-1; a possible D gene is TRBD1 (5 bases). The germline gives CDR1 SGHDN, CDR2 FVKESK. CDR3 length: 14 residues. V lost 5 bases and J lost 4, with 14 bases in between.

This clonotype was counted many times. The chain employs TRBV12-3 or TRBV12-4 and TRBJ1-5; D may be TRBD1 (5 bases). This CDR3 spans 15 amino acids. Deletions cut 2 bases from V and 3 bases from J, with 11 bases between. CDR3 sequence: CASSLSRQLNQPQHF. For the CDR3, the DNA is TGTGCCAGCAGTTTAAGCCGACAGCTCAATCAGCCCCAGCATTTT.

The chain employs TRBV18 and TRBJ2-6, with a weak D call TRBD1 (6 bases). CDR3 length equals 17 residues. Germline lookup yields CDR1 KGHSH and CDR2 LQKENI. V was shortened by 2 bases and J by 3 bases, with 14 bases between the two germline ends. The CDR3 reads CASSPGAGAHGANVLTF. CDR3 nucleotides: TGTGCCAGCTCACCAGGGGCAGGGGCCCATGGGGCCAACGTCCTGACTTTC.